The 26 T cell receptor beta chains given below trace back to one sample, sequenced in a study of CD8+ T cells in alopecia areata. Stated treatment: oral pan-JAK inhibitor, 5-10 mg twice daily. Reverse transcription of extracted RNA yielded cDNA, which provided the sequencing template. Using immunoSEQ multiplex PCR, the repertoire was profiled, and TCRdb retains in-frame clones only, with some absent. The table records 110,000 to 150,000 clones, 45% to 65% of them present only once. Here the sequenced sample was CD8+ T cells sorted from blood, taken at week 4, from a patient treated with tofacitinib. Every receptor here comes from a human donor with alopecia areata.

The gene calls are TRBV18 and TRBJ2-3; D unclear. The germline CDR1 and CDR2 sequences are KGHSH and LQKENI. The CDR3 length is 15 residues. The V and J ends lost 6 bases and 2 bases respectively, with 15 bases between them. The CDR3 coding sequence is TGTGCCAGCTCTACCGGGCAATCCACCACAGATACGCAGTATTTT. Protein sequence: CASSTGQSTTDTQYF.

The V call is TRBV13, the J call TRBJ2-1; D unclear. From germline, CDR1 is PRHDT and CDR2 FYEKMQ (reference sequence). The CDR3 runs 15 residues. Trimming left V 5 bases short and J 2 bases short, with 13 bases between. Here the CDR3 reads CASSLSQEAYNEQFF. The CDR3 nucleotides are TGTGCCAGCAGCCTTTCCCAGGAAGCCTACAATGAGCAGTTCTTC.

V and J are TRBV25-1 and TRBJ2-5; no definite D call. CDR3 size: 14 residues. Germline CDR1 MGHDK, CDR2 SYGVNS. V lost 0 bases to trimming and J lost 4 bases, with 9 bases between them. The CDR3 DNA is TGTGCCAGCAGTGAATATGAACAAAGAGAGACCCAGTACTTC. Translated, it gives CASSEYEQRETQYF. Supplemented by reference TRBV25-1 and TRBJ2-5, the full variable domain reads EADIYQTPRYLVIGTGKKITLECSQTMGHDKMYWYQQDPGMELHLIHYSYGVNSTEKGDLSSESTVSRIRTEHFPLTLESARPSHTSQYLCASSEYEQRETQYFGPGTRLLVL.

This clone was recorded a few times. The chain couples TRBV19 to TRBJ1-1, with a tentative D call TRBD1 (6 bases). With 6 bases removed from V and 3 bases from J, the gap between germline ends came to 11 bases. Germline assignment: CDR1 LNHDA and CDR2 SQIVND (reference sequence). The CDR3 consists of 13 residues. Here the CDR3 DNA reads TGTGCCAGTAGCCTCGGACAGCACACTGAAGCTTTCTTT. Translation gives CASSLGQHTEAFF.

CDR3 coding DNA: TGCGCCAGCAGCCAAGATAGGCTAACGGGTGAGCAGTTCTTC. It is translated as CASSQDRLTGEQFF. The rearrangement joins TRBV4-3 to TRBJ2-1; D call uncertain. The germline V gene has CDR1 LGHNA and CDR2 YSLEER. With 0 bases removed from V and 9 bases from J, the gap between germline ends came to 12 bases. The CDR3 is 14 amino acids.

V is TRBV4-1 and J is TRBJ2-5; TRBD2 matches 8 bases. This CDR3 contains 16 residues. Germline V lookup: CDR1 MGHRA, CDR2 YSYEKL. V was clipped by 0 bases and J by 5 bases; unmatched bases: 8. CDR3 DNA: TGCGCCAGCAGCCAAGAAGGCGGGGGGCTCGGGGAGACCCAGTACTTC. Encoded protein: CASSQEGGGLGETQYF.

This clone was seen only a few times. The rearrangement joins TRBV7-9 to TRBJ2-5; possibly TRBD2 for D (6 bases). The ends were cut back, 5 bases at V and 4 bases at J, with 11 bases in the middle. Germline V gives CDR1 SEHNR, CDR2 FQNEAQ (reference sequence). The CDR3 has 13 amino acids. DNA for the CDR3: TGTGCCAGCAGCGTCGGGGGTCGAGAGACCCAGTACTTC. It codes for CASSVGGRETQYF. The whole variable domain, remainder taken from reference TRBV7-9 and TRBJ2-5, is DTGVSQNPRHKITKRGQNVTFRCDPISEHNRLYWYRQTLGQGPEFLTYFQNEAQLEKSRLLSDRFSAERPKGSFSTLEIQRTEQGDSAMYLCASSVGGRETQYFGPGTRLLVL.

The rearrangement uses TRBV5-6 and TRBJ2-7, with a tentative D call TRBD1 (8 bases). Trimming pared 2 bases from V and 3 bases from J, leaving 27 bases between. Germline V lookup: CDR1 SGHDT, CDR2 YYEEEE. The CDR3 totals 19 residues. The CDR3 here is CASSFPPQGGDSTIYEQYF. DNA of the CDR3: TGTGCCAGCAGCTTCCCCCCACAGGGGGGGGACTCAACAATCTACGAGCAGTACTTC.

The chain recombines TRBV6-5 with TRBJ1-1; D gene ambiguous. V dropped 7 bases and J dropped 1 base, with 13 bases sitting between them. The CDR3 is 14 residues long. The germline V gene has CDR1 MNHEY and CDR2 SVGAGI. DNA for the CDR3: TGTGCCAGCACCCAACGGGGAGGGAACACTGAAGCTTTCTTT. Protein product: CASTQRGGNTEAFF.

The rearrangement joins TRBV11-2 to TRBJ2-3; D unclear. The CDR3 is made up of 14 amino acids. Germline CDR1 SGHAT, CDR2 FQNNGV. V gave up 1 base and J gave up 4 bases, with 9 bases separating them. CDR3 nucleotide sequence: TGTGCCAGCAGCTTAGGATTTAATGCAGATACGCAGTATTTT. This codes for CASSLGFNADTQYF.

The rearrangement links TRBV30 to TRBJ1-1; D remains unclear. There are 16 residues in the CDR3. V was trimmed by 1 base and J by 1 base, leaving 16 bases between them. Germline V gene sequence: CDR1 GTSNPN, CDR2 SVGIG (reference sequence). The CDR3 sequence: CAWSDPSGPKNTEAFF. The CDR3 DNA follows: TGTGCCTGGAGTGACCCGTCGGGCCCCAAGAACACTGAAGCTTTCTTT.

The chain combines TRBV13 with TRBJ2-1, with TRBD2 matching 15 bases. The CDR3 is 17 amino acids. Trimming took 4 bases from V and 8 from J; bases not matched to a gene: 9. Germline CDR1 and CDR2: PRHDT and FYEKMQ (reference sequence). For the CDR3, the DNA is TGTGCCAGCAGCTCCGGACTAGCGGGGGGGCGAATAGATGAGCAGTTCTTC. This encodes CASSSGLAGGRIDEQFF.

The chain is built from TRBV6-5 and TRBJ2-2; D gene uncertain. With 5 bases removed from V and 4 bases from J, the gap between germline ends came to 2 bases. This CDR3 contains 11 residues. Germline assignment: CDR1 MNHEY and CDR2 SVGAGI. CDR3 DNA sequence: TGTGCCAGCAGTGCCACCGGGGAGCTGTTTTTT. Residues: CASSATGELFF.

J is TRBJ2-5 and V is TRBV4-2; 9 bases match TRBD1. Germline trimming cut 0 bases from V and 4 bases from J; bases unmatched to any gene: 3. Germline CDR1 reads LGHNA; CDR2 reads YNFKEQ. The CDR3 loop spans 15 amino acids. CDR3 coding DNA: TGTGCCAGCAGCCAAGAGGGACAGGGAATAGAGACCCAGTACTTC. This encodes CASSQEGQGIETQYF.

A few counts support this clone. The chain carries TRBV4-1 and TRBJ1-2; 9 positions match TRBD1. V shed 5 bases, J shed 3 bases, and the junction held 10 bases outside the gene matches. The CDR3 has 16 amino acids. The V gene's germline CDR1 is MGHRA and CDR2 YSYEKL. The chain's CDR3 is CASSNRQGESYYGYTF. The CDR3 DNA reads TGCGCCAGCAGCAACAGACAGGGGGAGAGCTACTATGGCTACACCTTC.

The chain combines TRBV9 with TRBJ1-2; 7 bases are a match to TRBD1. The CDR3 extends over 15 amino acids. In germline, CDR1 is SGDLS, CDR2 YYNGEE. Unmatched junction bases numbered 15, after V lost 7 bases and J lost 6 bases. The DNA for the CDR3 is TGTGCCAGCGCCAAGACAGGGCCGGTGTTTCATGGCTACACCTTC. This codes for CASAKTGPVFHGYTF. The full variable domain, its missing parts supplied by reference TRBV9 and TRBJ1-2, is DSGVTQTPKHLITATGQRVTLRCSPRSGDLSVYWYQQSLDQGLQFLIQYYNGEERAKGNILERFSAQQFPDLHSELNLSSLELGDSALYFCASAKTGPVFHGYTFGSGTRLTVV.

This clone has just a few counts. In DNA, the CDR3 is TGTGCCAGCAGCGTAGAAGCGGGGGGTATAACGGATGAGCAGTTCTTC. Translation gives CASSVEAGGITDEQFF. This sequence joins TRBV9 and TRBJ2-1; 9 bases fit TRBD2. The CDR3 is 16 residues long. Germline V gene lookup returns CDR1 SGDLS and CDR2 YYNGEE. V was pared by 0 bases and J by 8 bases, with 9 bases of the junction left unmatched.

CDR3 in DNA: TGTGCCAGCAGCCAAGTGAGCTACGAGCAGTACTTC. It encodes CASSQVSYEQYF. The V and J genes are TRBV4-2 and TRBJ2-7; the D is unclear. This CDR3 region has 12 residues. Per the germline V gene, CDR1 is LGHNA and CDR2 is YNFKEQ. V lost 1 base and J 3 bases, leaving 4 bases between the germline ends.

The chain recombines TRBV13 with TRBJ1-1, with D possibly matching TRBD1 (5 bases). Germline V gene sequence: CDR1 PRHDT, CDR2 FYEKMQ (reference sequence). V shed 5 bases and J shed 11 bases, with 12 bases lying between them. The CDR3 extends over 11 amino acids. Here the CDR3 reads CASSAGTEAFF. As DNA, the CDR3 is TGTGCCAGCAGCGCTGGGACGGAGGCTTTCTTT. Using reference TRBV13 and TRBJ1-1 for the parts outside the CDR3, the full variable domain is AAGVIQSPRHLIKEKRETATLKCYPIPRHDTVYWYQQGPGQDPQFLISFYEKMQSDKGSIPDRFSAQQFSDYHSELNMSSLELGDSALYFCASSAGTEAFFGQGTRLTVV.

This chain connects TRBV30 to TRBJ1-5; possible D gene TRBD1, 5 bases. The V end lost 1 base, the J end lost 4 bases, and 14 bases lay between the germline ends. The V gene's germline CDR1 is GTSNPN and CDR2 SVGIG (reference sequence). CDR3 size: 15 residues. CDR3 DNA: TGTGCCTGGAGTGACATGCGGGAGGGGAATCAGCCCCAGCATTTT. It yields the protein CAWSDMREGNQPQHF.

V gene TRBV27 combines with J gene TRBJ1-2; TRBD1 aligns across 9 bases. CDR3 length: 14 residues. CDR1 is MNHEY, CDR2 SMNVEV, per germline (reference sequence). Trimming at V came to 4 bases and at J to 6 bases, leaving 6 bases not matched to a gene. CDR3 in DNA: TGTGCCAGCAGTTCATCGACAGGGGGGGATGGCTACACCTTC. Its protein product is CASSSSTGGDGYTF.

The rearrangement uses TRBV7-3 and TRBJ1-5; D unclear. CDR1 and CDR2 from the germline V gene are SGHTA and FQGTGA. The CDR3 loop spans 17 amino acids. The V and J ends lost 0 bases and 4 bases respectively, with 16 bases between them. The CDR3: CASSLTPDGFMNQPQHF. The CDR3 DNA follows: TGTGCCAGCAGCTTAACCCCGGACGGATTTATGAATCAGCCCCAGCATTTT.

The chain employs TRBV9 and TRBJ2-3; D possibly uses TRBD1 or TRBD2 (5 bases each). The CDR3 has 15 amino acids. With 4 bases removed from V and 2 bases from J, the gap between germline ends came to 14 bases. Germline V gene data show CDR1 as SGDLS and CDR2 as YYNGEE. The CDR3 coding sequence is TGTGCCAGCAGCCCCCAGGGACCCGCCACAGATACGCAGTATTTT. The encoded protein is CASSPQGPATDTQYF.

V and J are TRBV13 and TRBJ2-3, with 8 bases fitting TRBD1. The germline gives CDR1 PRHDT, CDR2 FYEKMQ (reference sequence). CDR3 length: 16 residues. Trimming removed 5 bases from V and 4 bases from J; junction bases left unmatched: 11. The CDR3 loop reads CASSRPGAGGSDTQYF. The DNA for the CDR3 is TGTGCCAGCAGCCGGCCTGGCGCAGGGGGCTCAGATACGCAGTATTTT.

This chain links TRBV7-9 with TRBJ2-2; TRBD1 might be the D (7 bases). Between the trimmed V and J ends, which lost 11 bases and 1 base, there was a span of 11 bases. Germline loops: CDR1 SEHNR, CDR2 FQNEAQ (reference sequence). The CDR3 totals 13 residues. CDR3 protein: CAFRGENTGELFF. The CDR3 DNA sequence: TGTGCCTTCAGGGGGGAGAACACCGGGGAGCTGTTTTTT.

This clone was picked up a small number of times. The CDR3 DNA sequence: TGCAGCGGCGGACGCGGTTTGAACTACAATGAGCAGTTCTTC. Translated, it gives CSGGRGLNYNEQFF. This chain links TRBV29-1 with TRBJ2-1; no firm D call. Germline CDR1 is SQVTM and CDR2 is ANQGSEA. The V gene lost 7 bases and the J gene lost 3 bases, with 16 bases spanning the gap. CDR3 length equals 14 residues.